This TCR beta chain emerged from a study of blood T cell repertoires in COVID-19. One Seattle source followed patients from active infection through their disease course. Germline V gene sequence: CDR1 SGHNT, CDR2 YYREEE (reference sequence). The CDR3 runs to 15 residues. J gave up 4 bases and V 10 bases, and 12 bases lay outside the gene matches. This clone was found once. Per the study methods: Using reference gene primer amplification, nucleated cell counts were estimated. Generated by immunoSEQ multiplex PCR, the TCRdb table keeps only in-frame clones and is missing some. D and trimming were read from the DNA, whereas the V and J calls and clone size are those reported in that table. This sample has 330,000 or so clones, with approximately 88% found just once.

This clonotype was sampled from a man aged 25-40 years with COVID-19, enrolled during active disease. Material: peripheral blood. The rearrangement links TRBV5-4 to TRBJ1-2, with TRBD1 matching 11 bases. This CDR3 is CAYSRTGGAFYGYTF. In nucleotides, the CDR3 is TGTGCCTACTCGCGGACAGGGGGCGCATTCTATGGCTACACCTTC.